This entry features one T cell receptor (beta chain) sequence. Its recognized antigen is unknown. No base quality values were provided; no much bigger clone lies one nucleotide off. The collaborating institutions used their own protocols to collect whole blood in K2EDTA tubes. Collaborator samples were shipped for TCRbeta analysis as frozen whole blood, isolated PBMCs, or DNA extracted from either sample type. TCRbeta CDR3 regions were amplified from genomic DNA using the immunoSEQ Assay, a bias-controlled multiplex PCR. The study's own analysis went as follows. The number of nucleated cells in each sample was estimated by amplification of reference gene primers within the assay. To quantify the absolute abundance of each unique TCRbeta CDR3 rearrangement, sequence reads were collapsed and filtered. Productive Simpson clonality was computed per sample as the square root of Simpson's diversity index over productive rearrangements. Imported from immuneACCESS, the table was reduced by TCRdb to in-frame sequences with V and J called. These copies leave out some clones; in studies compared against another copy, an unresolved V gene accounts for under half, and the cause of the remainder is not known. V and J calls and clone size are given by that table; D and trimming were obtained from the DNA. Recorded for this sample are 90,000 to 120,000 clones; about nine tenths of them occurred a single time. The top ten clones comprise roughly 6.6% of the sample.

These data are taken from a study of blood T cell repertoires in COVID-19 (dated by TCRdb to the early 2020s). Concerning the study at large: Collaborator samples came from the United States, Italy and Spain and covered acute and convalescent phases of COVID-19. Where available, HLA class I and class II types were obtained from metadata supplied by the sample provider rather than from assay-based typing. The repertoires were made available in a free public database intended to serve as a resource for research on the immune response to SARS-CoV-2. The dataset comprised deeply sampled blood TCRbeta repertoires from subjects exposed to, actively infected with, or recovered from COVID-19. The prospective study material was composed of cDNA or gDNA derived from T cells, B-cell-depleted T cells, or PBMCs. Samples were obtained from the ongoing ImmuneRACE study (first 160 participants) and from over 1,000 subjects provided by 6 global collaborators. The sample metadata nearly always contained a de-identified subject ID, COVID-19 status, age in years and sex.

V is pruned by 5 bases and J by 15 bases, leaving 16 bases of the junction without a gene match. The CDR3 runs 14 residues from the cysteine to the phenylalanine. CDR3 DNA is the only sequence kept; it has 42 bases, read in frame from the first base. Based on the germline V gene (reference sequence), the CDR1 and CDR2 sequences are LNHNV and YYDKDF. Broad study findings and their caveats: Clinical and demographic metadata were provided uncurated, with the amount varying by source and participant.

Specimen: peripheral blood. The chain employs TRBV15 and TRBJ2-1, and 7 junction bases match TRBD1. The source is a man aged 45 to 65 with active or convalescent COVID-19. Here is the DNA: TGTGCCACCAGCTTACAGGGGCACTGGGCCTTGGGGTTCTTC. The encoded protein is CATSLQGHWALGFF.